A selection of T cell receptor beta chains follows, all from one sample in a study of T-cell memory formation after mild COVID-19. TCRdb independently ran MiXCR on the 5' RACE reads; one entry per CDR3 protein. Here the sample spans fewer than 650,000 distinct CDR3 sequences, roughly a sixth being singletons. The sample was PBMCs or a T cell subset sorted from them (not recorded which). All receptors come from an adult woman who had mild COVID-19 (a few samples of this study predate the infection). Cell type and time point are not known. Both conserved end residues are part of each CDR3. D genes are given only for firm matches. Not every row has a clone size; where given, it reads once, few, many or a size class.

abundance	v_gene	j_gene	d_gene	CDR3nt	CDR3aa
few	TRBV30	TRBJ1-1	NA	TGTGCCTGGAGTGTAACAGGGATCACTGAAGCTTTCTTT	CAWSVTGITEAFF
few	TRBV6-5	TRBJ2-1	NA	TGTGCCAGCAGTTCAAGGACTGATGAGCAGTTCTTC	CASSSRTDEQFF
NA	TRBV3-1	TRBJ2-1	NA	TGTGCCAGCCGGCATAAGCGGGACAATGAGCAGTTCTTC	CASRHKRDNEQFF
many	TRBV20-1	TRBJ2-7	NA	TGCAGTGCAGGGGGGCAGCCCCCGAAGCAGTACTTC	CSAGGQPPKQYF
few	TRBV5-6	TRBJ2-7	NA	TGTGCCAGCAGCCGGACAGAGCTCCCTCTCTACGAGCAGTACTTC	CASSRTELPLYEQYF
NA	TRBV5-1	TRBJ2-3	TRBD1	TGCGCCAGCAGTCCGAGGGGGCGCATCCCAGATACGCAGTATTTT	CASSPRGRIPDTQYF
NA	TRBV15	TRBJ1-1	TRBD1	TGTGCCACCAGCACGGGGACAGCGAACACTGAAGCTTTCTTT	CATSTGTANTEAFF
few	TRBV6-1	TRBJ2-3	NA	TGTGCCAGCAGCCGGGGACCGCCGGCAGATACGCAGTATTTT	CASSRGPPADTQYF
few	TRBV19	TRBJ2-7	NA	TGTGCCAGTAAGTGGCAGAAGATCTCCTACGAGCAGTACTTC	CASKWQKISYEQYF
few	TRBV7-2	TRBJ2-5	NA	TGTGCCAGCAGTTCCAGATGGAGGGTCGCGGAGACCCAGTACTTC	CASSSRWRVAETQYF
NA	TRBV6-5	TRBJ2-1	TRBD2	TGTGCCAGCAGGCTAGCGGGGGGGGAAAATGAGCAGTTCTTC	CASRLAGGENEQFF
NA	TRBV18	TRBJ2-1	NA	TGTGCCAGCTCACCGGGGAAAACGGGAGTTAACAATGAGCAGTTCTTC	CASSPGKTGVNNEQFF
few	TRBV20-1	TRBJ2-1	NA	TGCAGTGCTAGAGGTCGTAATGAGCAGTTCTTC	CSARGRNEQFF
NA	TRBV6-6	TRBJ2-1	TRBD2	TGTGCCAGCAGTCAGAATAGCGGGGAGAACTCCTACAATGAGCAGTTCTTC	CASSQNSGENSYNEQFF
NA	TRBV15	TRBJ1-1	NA	TGTGCCACCAGCAGAGTGTTCCAAGGGGGTACTGAAGCTTTCTTT	CATSRVFQGGTEAFF
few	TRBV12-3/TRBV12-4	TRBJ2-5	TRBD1	TGTGCCAGCAGACGAAGGACAGGGAAAGAGACCCAGTACTTC	CASRRRTGKETQYF
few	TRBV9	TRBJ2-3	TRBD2	TGTGCCAGCAGCGCTCAGACTAGCAACACAGATACGCAGTATTTT	CASSAQTSNTDTQYF
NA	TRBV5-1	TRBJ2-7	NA	TGCGCCAGCAGCTTGGACAGAAGTCGCTCCGAGCAGTACTTC	CASSLDRSRSEQYF
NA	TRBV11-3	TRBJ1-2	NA	TGTGCCAGCAGCTCGCGAGCAGGTGGGGGCTACACCTTC	CASSSRAGGGYTF
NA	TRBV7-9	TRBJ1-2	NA	TGTGCCAGCAGCTTACCGAACAGGGACGGCTACACCTTC	CASSLPNRDGYTF
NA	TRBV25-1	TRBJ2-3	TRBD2	TGTGCCAGCAGACCCTACCCCATTTCTGACGGGACGTGGGGCCCAGCGGGGGACACAGATACGCAGTATTTT	CASRPYPISDGTWGPAGDTDTQYF
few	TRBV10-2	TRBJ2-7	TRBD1	TGCGCCAGCAGGCCGGGACAGAACTACGAGCAGTACTTC	CASRPGQNYEQYF
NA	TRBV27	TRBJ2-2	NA	TGTGCCAGCAGGACAGTAAGGACCGGGGAGCTGTTTTTT	CASRTVRTGELFF
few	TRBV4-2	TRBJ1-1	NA	TGTGCCAGCAGCCCTCCGGGCAGTATGAACACTGAAGCTTTCTTT	CASSPPGSMNTEAFF
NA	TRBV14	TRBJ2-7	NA	TGTGCCAGCAGCCAAGGGGCGCTCGCCTACGAGCAGTACTTC	CASSQGALAYEQYF
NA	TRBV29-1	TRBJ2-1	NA	TGCAGCGTTGAGTCAGACTCCTACAATGAGCAGTTCTTC	CSVESDSYNEQFF
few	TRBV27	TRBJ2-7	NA	TGTGCCAGCAGTTTCACACTCGCGGGGCTAGCGTCCTACGAGCAGTACTTC	CASSFTLAGLASYEQYF
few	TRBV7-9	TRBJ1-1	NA	TGTGCCAGCAGCTTCTTCCGGGACAAAAACACTGAAGCTTTCTTT	CASSFFRDKNTEAFF
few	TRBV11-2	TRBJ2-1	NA	TGTGCCAGCAGCTCGTTTCCCGGGACTCTCGTATACAATGAGCAGTTCTTC	CASSSFPGTLVYNEQFF
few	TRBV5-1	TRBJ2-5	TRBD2	TGCGCCAGCAGCTCGGGACTAGCGAAGGGTGAGACCCAGTACTTC	CASSSGLAKGETQYF
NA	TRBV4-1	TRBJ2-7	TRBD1	TGCGCCAGCAGCCGCAGCTCTACAGGGGCTTCGACCTACGAGCAGTACTTC	CASSRSSTGASTYEQYF
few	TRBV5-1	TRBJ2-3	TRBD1	TGCGCCAGCAGCGCTACAGGGGTTCCTAGCACAGATACGCAGTATTTT	CASSATGVPSTDTQYF
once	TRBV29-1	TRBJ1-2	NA	TGCAGCGTCGAGGGGGGCGGCTATGGCTACACCTTC	CSVEGGGYGYTF
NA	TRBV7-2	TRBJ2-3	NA	TGTGCCAGCAGCTTGCATTACAGGCCCACAGATACGCAGTATTTT	CASSLHYRPTDTQYF
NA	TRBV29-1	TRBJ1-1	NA	TGCAGCGTTGAGTTCCGGGGAGGAACTGAAGCTTTCTTT	CSVEFRGGTEAFF
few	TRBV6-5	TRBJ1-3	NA	TGTGCCAGCAGAAGACTTTTGGGAAACACCATATATTTT	CASRRLLGNTIYF
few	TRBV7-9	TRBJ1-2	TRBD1	TGTGCCAGCAGCCAGGGGGGGGCACCCACGAACACCTTC	CASSQGGAPTNTF
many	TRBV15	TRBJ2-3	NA	TGTGCCACCAGCAGAGATCGTTCAGATACGCAGTATTTT	CATSRDRSDTQYF